These 20 T cell receptor beta chains were sequenced from one sample in a study of blood T cell repertoires in COVID-19. Libraries were prepared by immunoSEQ multiplex PCR; TCRdb keeps only in-frame clonotypes and omits some of them. The table lists about 86,000 clones, approximately 80% of them singletons. Sequencing input: peripheral blood. These receptors were obtained from a woman older than 75 with active or convalescent COVID-19.

The rearrangement links TRBV3-1 (or the pseudogene TRBV3-2) to TRBJ1-1; D gene ambiguous. The CDR3 totals 16 residues. Trimming shortened V by 1 base and J by 1 base, and 13 bases separated the two germline ends. CDR1 and CDR2 from the germline V gene are LGHDT and YNNKEL (reference sequence). This chain's CDR3 is CASSQGRGFGNTEAFF. The CDR3 nucleotides read TGTGCCAGCAGCCAAGGACGGGGATTTGGGAACACTGAAGCTTTCTTT.

The chain has TRBV7-2 and TRBJ1-4; no firm D call. The V gene lost 1 base and the J gene lost 12 bases, with 12 bases spanning the gap. The CDR3 loop spans 13 amino acids. Germline lookup yields CDR1 SGHTA and CDR2 FQGNSA. CDR3: CASSLGRRLELFF. The CDR3 nucleotides are TGTGCCAGCAGCTTAGGGAGACGGTTGGAACTGTTTTTT.

The V call is TRBV6-2 or TRBV6-3, the J call TRBJ1-1; D perhaps matches TRBD1 (5 bases). Trimming cost V 0 bases and J 1 base, with 9 bases left between them. CDR3 length: 15 amino acids. Per the germline V gene, CDR1 is MNHEY and CDR2 is SVGEGT. Here the CDR3 DNA reads TGTGCCAGCAGTTACTCGTTCGGGGGGAACACTGAAGCTTTCTTT. It specifies CASSYSFGGNTEAFF.

A few counts support this clone. The chain is built from TRBV2 and TRBJ1-5, with TRBD1 as a possible D gene (6 bases). The CDR3 extends over 15 amino acids. Germline V gene sequence: CDR1 SNHLY, CDR2 FYNNEI. Trimming pared 5 bases from V and 0 bases from J, leaving 11 bases between. The CDR3, as DNA: TGTGCCAGCAGTATAAACAGGGCTAGCAATCAGCCCCAGCATTTT. Translating it yields CASSINRASNQPQHF.

The V and J genes are TRBV7-2 and TRBJ2-3, with D possibly being TRBD1 (8 bases). V was pared by 4 bases and J by 4 bases, with 12 bases between. Germline V gene sequence: CDR1 SGHTA, CDR2 FQGNSA. The CDR3 totals 14 residues. The CDR3 spells CASSSTGGADTQYF. The CDR3 DNA reads as TGTGCCAGCAGCTCCACAGGGGGGGCAGATACGCAGTATTTT.

This clone has just a few counts. The germline gene is not matched at one end of the junction; a read error may be the cause. The chain uses TRBV27 and TRBJ2-1; 7 nucleotides agree with TRBD1. This CDR3 contains 12 residues. Germline CDR1 and CDR2: MNHEY and SMNVEV (reference sequence). CDR3 nucleotides: TGTGCCAGCAGTGGACAGGTCGGTTCTCCCGTCTTC. It specifies CASSGQVGSPVF.

The J gene is TRBJ2-3, the V gene TRBV11-3, with TRBD2 matching 8 bases. The CDR3 length is 16 residues. Germline CDR1 is SGHNT and CDR2 is YENEEA. J lost 0 bases, V lost 5 bases, and 7 bases had no gene match. As DNA, the CDR3 is TGTGCCAGCAGCCCCGGACTAGCAGTTAGCACAGATACGCAGTATTTT. It translates to CASSPGLAVSTDTQYF.

This chain joins TRBV2 and TRBJ2-7; TRBD1 matches 10 bases. The CDR3 is made up of 15 amino acids. V shed 3 bases and J 6 bases; nucleotides not matched to a gene: 8. CDR1 is SNHLY, CDR2 FYNNEI, per germline. For the CDR3, the DNA is TGTGCCAGCAGTGATCCGAGGGGGACAGGGGCCGAGCAGTACTTC. This gives the protein CASSDPRGTGAEQYF.

The V gene is TRBV18, the J gene TRBJ2-7, with 9 bases aligning to TRBD1. With V trimmed by 3 bases and J by 9 bases, 6 bases remained unmatched. Germline V gives CDR1 KGHSH, CDR2 LQKENI. The CDR3 contains 13 residues. The CDR3 coding sequence is TGTGCCAGCTCACCGGACAGGGGTTTCGGGCAGTACTTC. As protein: CASSPDRGFGQYF. The full variable domain, completed using reference TRBV18 and TRBJ2-7, is NAGVMQNPRHLVRRRGQEARLRCSPMKGHSHVYWYRQLPEEGLKFMVYLQKENIIDESGMPKERFSAEFPKEGPSILRIQQVVRGDSAAYFCASSPDRGFGQYFGPGTRLTVT.

This sequence joins TRBV28 and TRBJ2-5; D unclear. V lost 6 bases and J 5 bases, leaving 13 bases between the germline ends. The CDR3 totals 13 residues. The germline V gene encodes CDR1 MDHEN and CDR2 SYDVKM. As DNA, the CDR3 is TGTGCCAGCAGCTCGGTCTCCTCGGAGACCCAGTACTTC. It yields the protein CASSSVSSETQYF. The full variable domain, with the rest looked up from reference TRBV28 and TRBJ2-5, is DVKVTQSSRYLVKRTGEKVFLECVQDMDHENMFWYRQDPGLGLRLIYFSYDVKMKEKGDIPEGYSVSREKKERFSLILESASTNQTSMYLCASSSVSSETQYFGPGTRLLVL.

The chain recombines TRBV5-4 with TRBJ1-4; the D gene is possibly TRBD1 (5 bases). The V gene lost 0 bases and the J gene lost 7 bases, with 7 bases spanning the gap. The CDR3 consists of 13 residues. Germline V gene sequence: CDR1 SGHNT, CDR2 YYREEE (reference sequence). The CDR3 sequence is CASSLGGVEKLFF. CDR3 in DNA: TGTGCCAGCAGCTTGGGGGGGGTTGAAAAACTGTTTTTT.

The chain combines TRBV5-1 with TRBJ1-1; no clear D. The CDR3 is 15 residues long. Germline CDR1 and CDR2: SGHRS and YFSETQ. The V end was cut by 4 bases, the J end by 10 bases, with 23 bases between. CDR3 sequence reads: CASSPSGPTALAAFF. The DNA of the CDR3 is TGCGCCAGCAGCCCTTCGGGTCCGACCGCCTTGGCAGCTTTCTTT.

The J gene is TRBJ2-5, the V gene TRBV18; 7 nucleotides agree with TRBD2. The V segment lost 6 bases and the J segment 7 bases; nucleotides outside the gene matches: 11. This CDR3 contains 14 residues. Looked up from germline, CDR1 is KGHSH and CDR2 is LQKENI. The CDR3 coding sequence is TGTGCCAGCTCCCACGAGGGGACTACTACGACCCAGTACTTC. It yields the protein CASSHEGTTTTQYF. The complete variable domain, with remaining parts taken from reference TRBV18 and TRBJ2-5, reads NAGVMQNPRHLVRRRGQEARLRCSPMKGHSHVYWYRQLPEEGLKFMVYLQKENIIDESGMPKERFSAEFPKEGPSILRIQQVVRGDSAAYFCASSHEGTTTTQYFGPGTRLLVL.

The V and J genes are TRBV24-1 and TRBJ1-2; D remains unclear. Per germline, CDR1 KGHDR and CDR2 SFDVKD. CDR3 length: 14 residues. V dropped 2 bases and J dropped 5 bases, with 11 bases sitting between them. Here the CDR3 reads CATSDSGDVYGYTF. In nucleotides, the CDR3 is TGTGCCACCAGTGATTCGGGAGATGTGTATGGCTACACCTTC.

The rearrangement links TRBV28 to TRBJ1-5; D unclear. Germline values: CDR1 MDHEN, CDR2 SYDVKM. This CDR3 has 12 amino acids. The germline V and J ends were trimmed by 3 bases and 5 bases, with 5 bases remaining between them. CDR3 amino acids: CASSLAHQPQHF. CDR3 bases: TGTGCCAGCAGTTTGGCTCATCAGCCCCAGCATTTT.

This clone has only a few counts. The chain links TRBV30 to TRBJ2-2; TRBD1 matches 9 bases. The CDR3 has 15 amino acids. The germline gives CDR1 GTSNPN, CDR2 SVGIG (reference sequence). Trimming cost V 2 bases and J 4 bases; bases outside gene matches: 5. In DNA, the CDR3 is TGTGCCTGGAGTTACAGGGGGCGAGGCACCGGGGAGCTGTTTTTT. Encoded protein: CAWSYRGRGTGELFF.

This chain joins TRBV28 and TRBJ2-3, with 7 positions matching TRBD2. This CDR3 region has 16 residues. CDR1 is MDHEN, CDR2 SYDVKM, per germline. The V and J ends lost 5 bases and 0 bases, in that order; junction bases with no gene match: 8. This CDR3 is CASSQERGTSTDTQYF. The CDR3, as DNA: TGTGCCAGCAGTCAGGAGCGGGGCACCAGCACAGATACGCAGTATTTT. The whole variable domain, filled in from reference TRBV28 and TRBJ2-3, reads DVKVTQSSRYLVKRTGEKVFLECVQDMDHENMFWYRQDPGLGLRLIYFSYDVKMKEKGDIPEGYSVSREKKERFSLILESASTNQTSMYLCASSQERGTSTDTQYFGPGTRLTVL.

The V and J genes are TRBV18 and TRBJ1-1; a weak D match, TRBD1 (5 bases). The CDR3 runs 15 residues. The V gene lost 0 bases and the J gene lost 0 bases, with 8 bases spanning the gap. The germline CDR1 and CDR2 sequences are KGHSH and LQKENI. The CDR3 reads CASSPPVQVNTEAFF. The CDR3 DNA is TGTGCCAGCTCACCACCGGTACAGGTGAACACTGAAGCTTTCTTT. Supplemented by reference TRBV18 and TRBJ1-1, the full variable domain reads NAGVMQNPRHLVRRRGQEARLRCSPMKGHSHVYWYRQLPEEGLKFMVYLQKENIIDESGMPKERFSAEFPKEGPSILRIQQVVRGDSAAYFCASSPPVQVNTEAFFGQGTRLTVV.

This chain joins TRBV7-2 and TRBJ2-7, with TRBD1 identical over 8 bases. The CDR3 consists of 14 residues. Trimming cost V 4 bases and J 3 bases; bases outside gene matches: 5. Germline CDR1 SGHTA, CDR2 FQGNSA. CDR3 region: CASSSVDRGYEQYF. CDR3 DNA sequence: TGTGCCAGCAGCTCCGTCGACAGGGGCTACGAGCAGTACTTC.

The chain employs TRBV9 and TRBJ2-2, with D uncertain. Germline V CDR1 and CDR2: SGDLS, YYNGEE. V was shortened by 0 bases and J by 4 bases, with 13 bases between the two germline ends. There are 16 residues in the CDR3. CDR3 protein: CASSVERQESTGELFF. DNA for the CDR3: TGTGCCAGCAGCGTAGAAAGGCAGGAAAGCACCGGGGAGCTGTTTTTT. Full variable domain (remainder filled in from reference TRBV9 and TRBJ2-2): DSGVTQTPKHLITATGQRVTLRCSPRSGDLSVYWYQQSLDQGLQFLIQYYNGEERAKGNILERFSAQQFPDLHSELNLSSLELGDSALYFCASSVERQESTGELFFGEGSRLTVL.